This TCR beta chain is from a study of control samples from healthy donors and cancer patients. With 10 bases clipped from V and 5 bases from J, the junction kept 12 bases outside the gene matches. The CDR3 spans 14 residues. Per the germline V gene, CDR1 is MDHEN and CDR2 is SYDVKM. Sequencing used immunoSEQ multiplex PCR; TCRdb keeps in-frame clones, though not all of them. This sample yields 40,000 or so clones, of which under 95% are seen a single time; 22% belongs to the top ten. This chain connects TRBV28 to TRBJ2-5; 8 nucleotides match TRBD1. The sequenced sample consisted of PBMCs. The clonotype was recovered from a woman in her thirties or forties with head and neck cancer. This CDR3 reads CATSLTGGVETQYF. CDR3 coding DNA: TGTGCCACCTCACTAACAGGGGGAGTGGAGACCCAGTACTTC.